Here is one TCR beta chain with its context. Trimming left V 3 bases short and J 0 bases short, with 14 bases between. The CDR3 sequence is 17 residues long. The germline gives CDR1 KGHSY, CDR2 FQNENV. This sample was included in a study of cytomegalovirus exposure and HLA in healthy donors. A multiplex PCR was run with 60 Vbeta primers and 13 Jbeta primers. Repertoires were generated with immunoSEQ multiplex PCR, while TCRdb's copy carries only in-frame clones and drops some. This sample has about 140,000 clones, with roughly three quarters found just once. Input material: PBMCs. The V call is TRBV16, the J call TRBJ1-4; D is possibly TRBD1 (5 bases). This sequence was found in a man aged 18 to 35 in good health and CMV-seronegative. In DNA, the CDR3 is TGTGCCAGCAGCCACCCCAGGGCCAGTGCAACTAATGAAAAACTGTTTTTT. Encoded protein: CASSHPRASATNEKLFF.